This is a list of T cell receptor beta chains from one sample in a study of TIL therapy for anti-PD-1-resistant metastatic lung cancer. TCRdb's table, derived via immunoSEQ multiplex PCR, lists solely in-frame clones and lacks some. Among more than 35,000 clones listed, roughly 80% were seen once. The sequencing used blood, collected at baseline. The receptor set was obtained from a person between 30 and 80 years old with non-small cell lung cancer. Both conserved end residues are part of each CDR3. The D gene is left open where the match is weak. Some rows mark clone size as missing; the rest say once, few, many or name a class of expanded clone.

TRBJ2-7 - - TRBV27 CASSLSTGGATYEQYF TGTGCCAGCAGTTTATCGACCGGAGGAGCCACCTACGAGCAGTACTTC
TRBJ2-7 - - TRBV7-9 CASSLRASYEQYF TGTGCCAGCAGCTTAAGGGCATCCTACGAGCAGTACTTC
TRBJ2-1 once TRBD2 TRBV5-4 CASSLASGSSSEQFF TGTGCCAGCAGCTTGGCTAGCGGGAGTTCGAGTGAGCAGTTCTTC
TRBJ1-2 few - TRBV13 CASSLAPRTAYGYTF TGTGCCAGCAGCCTAGCCCCCAGGACTGCATATGGCTACACCTTC
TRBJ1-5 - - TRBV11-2 CASSSDRNQPQHF TGTGCCAGCAGCTCCGACCGGAATCAGCCCCAGCATTTT
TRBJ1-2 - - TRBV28 CASSLVPLNYGYTF TGTGCCAGCAGTTTAGTCCCCCTTAACTATGGCTACACCTTC
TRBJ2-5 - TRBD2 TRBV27 CASSPRLAGFQETQYF TGTGCCAGCAGTCCACGACTAGCGGGCTTTCAAGAGACCCAGTACTTC
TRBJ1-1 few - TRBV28 CASSPGTRNTEAFF TGTGCCAGCAGCCCCGGGACAAGGAACACTGAAGCTTTCTTT
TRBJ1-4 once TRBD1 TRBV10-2 CASSENRGDEKLFF TGCGCCAGCAGTGAAAACAGGGGGGACGAAAAACTGTTTTTT
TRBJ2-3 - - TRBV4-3 CASSHHRDKPTDTQYF TGCGCCAGCAGCCATCACCGGGACAAGCCCACAGATACGCAGTATTTT
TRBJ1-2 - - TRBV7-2 CASSSLSRAYGYTF TGTGCCAGCAGCTCCCTGAGTCGAGCCTATGGCTACACCTTC
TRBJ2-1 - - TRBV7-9 CASSSPLRGTSSYNEQFF TGTGCCAGCAGCTCACCACTCCGGGGTACTAGCTCCTACAATGAGCAGTTCTTC
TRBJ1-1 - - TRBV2 CASSEGGVWGTEAFF TGTGCCAGCAGTGAGGGTGGGGTTTGGGGCACTGAAGCTTTCTTT
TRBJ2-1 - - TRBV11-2 CASRRFPPERDEQFF TGTGCCAGCAGGCGTTTTCCCCCCGAGAGGGATGAGCAGTTCTTC
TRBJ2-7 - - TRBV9 CASSAYEQYF TGTGCCAGCAGCGCTTACGAGCAGTACTTC
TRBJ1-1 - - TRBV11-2 CASSFRAIQGTEAFF TGTGCCAGCAGCTTCCGGGCCATCCAGGGCACTGAAGCTTTCTTT
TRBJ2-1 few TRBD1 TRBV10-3 CAIDDRGPSFEQFF TGTGCCATCGACGACAGGGGGCCTTCTTTCGAGCAGTTCTTC
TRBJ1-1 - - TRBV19 CASSIRVNTEAFF TGTGCCAGTAGTATCAGGGTGAACACTGAAGCTTTCTTT